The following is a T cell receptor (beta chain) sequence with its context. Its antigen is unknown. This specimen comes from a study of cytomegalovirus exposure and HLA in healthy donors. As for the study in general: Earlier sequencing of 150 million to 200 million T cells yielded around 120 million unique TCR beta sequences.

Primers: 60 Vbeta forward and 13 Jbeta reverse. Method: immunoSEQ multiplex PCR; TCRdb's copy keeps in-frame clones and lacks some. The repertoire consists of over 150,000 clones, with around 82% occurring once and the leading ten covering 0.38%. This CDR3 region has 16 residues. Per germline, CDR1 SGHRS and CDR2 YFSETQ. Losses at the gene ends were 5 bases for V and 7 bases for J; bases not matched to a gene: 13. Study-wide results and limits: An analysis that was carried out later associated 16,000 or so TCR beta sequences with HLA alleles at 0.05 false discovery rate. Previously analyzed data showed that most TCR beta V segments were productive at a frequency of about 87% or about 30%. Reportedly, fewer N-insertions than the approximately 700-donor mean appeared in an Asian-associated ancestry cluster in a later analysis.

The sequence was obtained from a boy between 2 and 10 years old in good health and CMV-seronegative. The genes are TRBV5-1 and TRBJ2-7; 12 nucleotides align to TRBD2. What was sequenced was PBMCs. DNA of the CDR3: TGCGCCAGCAGTCGTAAAGGACTAGCGGGATACGGAGAGCAGTACTTC. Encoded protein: CASSRKGLAGYGEQYF.